A selection of T cell receptor beta chains follows, all from one sample in a study of cytomegalovirus exposure and HLA in healthy donors. Sequencing used immunoSEQ multiplex PCR; TCRdb keeps in-frame clones, though not all of them. Its table records about 40,000 clones. Sequencing was carried out using PBMCs. The receptors come from a man in his thirties or forties in good health and CMV-seronegative. The CDR3 runs from the conserved cysteine through the conserved F or W. The D gene is left open where the match is weak.

TRBV5-1	TRBD2	TRBJ2-7	TGCGCCAGCAGCTGGGTTAGGGCTAGCGGGGGACCCTACGAGCAGTACTTC	CASSWVRASGGPYEQYF
TRBV6-5	TRBD1	TRBJ1-2	TGTGCCAGCAGCCACTCCGGGACAGGGTCTTATGGCTACACCTTC	CASSHSGTGSYGYTF
TRBV9	TRBD1	TRBJ1-1	TGTGCCAGCAGCGTAGCCCCGGGACAGGGGTATGGGAACACTGAAGCTTTCTTT	CASSVAPGQGYGNTEAFF
TRBV6-1	TRBD1	TRBJ2-3	TGTGCCAGCAGCCCGACAGGGAGCACAGATACGCAGTATTTT	CASSPTGSTDTQYF
TRBV6-5	.	TRBJ2-3	TGTGCCACCCTTGAGCGGGCGACCACAGATACGCAGTATTTT	CATLERATTDTQYF
TRBV2	.	TRBJ1-3	TGTGCCAGCAGTGACACCAGCTCTGGAAACACCATATATTTT	CASSDTSSGNTIYF
TRBV11-2	TRBD2	TRBJ2-7	TGTGCCAGCAGCTGGGGGGTTTTAGCGGGAGTCATCCTCGAGCAGTACTTC	CASSWGVLAGVILEQYF
TRBV28	TRBD1	TRBJ1-4	TGTGCCAGCGGGGGTGGACAGGCCGACGAAAAACTGTTTTTT	CASGGGQADEKLFF
TRBV6-5	TRBD2	TRBJ2-1	TGTGCCAGCAGTTATCCACTAGCGGGGGCCAATGAGCAGTTCTTC	CASSYPLAGANEQFF
TRBV19	TRBD1	TRBJ2-1	TGTGCCAGTAGTATAGGACAGGGAGCCTATGAGCAGTTCTTC	CASSIGQGAYEQFF
TRBV9	.	TRBJ1-1	TGTGCCAGCAGCGTAACGGGAAACACTGAAGCTTTCTTT	CASSVTGNTEAFF
TRBV4-2	.	TRBJ2-1	TGTGCCAGCAGCCTAAGCAGGGGTAGGGACAATGAGCAGTTCTTC	CASSLSRGRDNEQFF
TRBV5-6	.	TRBJ1-4	TGTGCCAGCAGCTTGGTGGGGGCGGCTGAAAAACTGTTTTTT	CASSLVGAAEKLFF
TRBV19	.	TRBJ1-3	TGTGCCAGTAGTATTAGCTGGTCGATTACTGGAAACACCATATATTTT	CASSISWSITGNTIYF
TRBV6-5	TRBD2	TRBJ2-1	TGTGCCAGCAGTTACTCGACTAGCGGCGACAATGAGCAGTTCTTC	CASSYSTSGDNEQFF
TRBV5-8	.	TRBJ2-1	TGTGCCAGCAGCTCCGCAGGGGTAAGCTCCTACAATGAGCAGTTCTTC	CASSSAGVSSYNEQFF
TRBV29-1	TRBD2	TRBJ2-1	TGCAGCGCCGACCGCGGGGGGAGGAATGAGCAGTTCTTC	CSADRGGRNEQFF
TRBV19	.	TRBJ2-3	TGTGCCAGTAGTACATCTGCGGGAAGGTTTGAAGATACGCAGTATTTT	CASSTSAGRFEDTQYF
TRBV6-4	.	TRBJ2-2	TGTGCCAGCAGTGAACTCTTTCAAGTGGGAGGAGCGAACACCGGGGAGCTGTTTTTT	CASSELFQVGGANTGELFF
TRBV30	TRBD1	TRBJ1-2	TGTGCCTGGAGTAAACTTAGGACAGGGGCCTATGGCTACACCTTC	CAWSKLRTGAYGYTF
TRBV19	.	TRBJ2-7	TGTGCCAGTAGTGGGGGCCGGGGTTGGTACTTC	CASSGGRGWYF
TRBV6-4	TRBD2	TRBJ2-3	TGTGCCAGCAGTGAACGAGCGGGAGGTCCCACAGATACGCAGTATTTT	CASSERAGGPTDTQYF
TRBV5-4	TRBD1	TRBJ1-2	TGTGCCAGCACAGGGGGTGTCTTATATGGCTACACCTTC	CASTGGVLYGYTF
TRBV7-2	.	TRBJ2-3	TGTGCCAGCAGCCGGCGGGACTCGACGGGGACGCAGTATTTT	CASSRRDSTGTQYF
TRBV11-2	.	TRBJ1-1	TGTGCCAGCAGCCGGGAGCAGGGATCGGCTTTCTTT	CASSREQGSAFF
TRBV29-1	TRBD1	TRBJ1-2	TGCAGCGTTGAGAGGGACAGGGCACTCTATGGCTACACCTTC	CSVERDRALYGYTF
TRBV19	.	TRBJ1-5	TGTGCCAGTAGTATTAGCAGGGTTCAGCCCCAGCATTTT	CASSISRVQPQHF